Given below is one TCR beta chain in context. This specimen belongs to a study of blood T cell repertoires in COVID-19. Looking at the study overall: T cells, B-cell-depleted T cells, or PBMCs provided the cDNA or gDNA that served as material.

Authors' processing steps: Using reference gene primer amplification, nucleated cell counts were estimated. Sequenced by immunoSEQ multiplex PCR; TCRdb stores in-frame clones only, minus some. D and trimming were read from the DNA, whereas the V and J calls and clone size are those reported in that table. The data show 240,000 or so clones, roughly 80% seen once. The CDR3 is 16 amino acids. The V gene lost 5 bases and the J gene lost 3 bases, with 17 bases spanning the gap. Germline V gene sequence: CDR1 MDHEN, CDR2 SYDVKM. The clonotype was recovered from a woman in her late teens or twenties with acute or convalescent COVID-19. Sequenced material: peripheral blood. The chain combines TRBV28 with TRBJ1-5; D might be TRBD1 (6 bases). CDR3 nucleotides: TGTGCCAGCAGTCCGACAGGCCTGGGAAACAATCAGCCCCAGCATTTT. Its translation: CASSPTGLGNNQPQHF.